This T cell receptor beta chain emerged from a study of blood T cell repertoires in COVID-19 (TCRdb year 2020). Regarding the complete study: Samples from collaborators originated in the United States, Italy and Spain and spanned both the acute and convalescent phases of COVID-19. The prospective study material was composed of cDNA or gDNA derived from T cells, B-cell-depleted T cells, or PBMCs. Subjects who had been exposed to COVID-19, were actively infected with it, or had recovered from it provided the deeply sampled blood TCRbeta repertoires that made up the dataset. The repertoires were released in a freely available public database intended as a resource for research on the immune response to SARS-CoV-2. Samples came from the ongoing ImmuneRACE study (first 160 participants) plus 1,254 subjects from 6 global collaborators. A de-identified subject ID, COVID-19 status, age in years and sex were almost always included in the sample metadata. Where HLA class I and class II types were available, the types were taken from metadata supplied by the sample provider, not from assay-based typing. Overall results and qualifications from the work: The quantity of clinical and demographic metadata differed by source and by participant and was supplied without curation.

From the cysteine through the phenylalanine, the CDR3 covers 14 amino acids. CDR3 DNA only is kept here, 42 bases in frame from base 1. Clipping removes 5 bases from V and 7 bases from J, with 7 as the unmatched junction base count. As encoded in the germline V gene, CDR1 is MNHEY while CDR2 is SVGEGT. The immunoSEQ Assay, a bias-controlled multiplex PCR, was used to amplify TCRbeta CDR3 regions from genomic DNA. Concerning the study's data processing: The number of nucleated cells in each sample was estimated from the amplification of reference gene primers within the assay. To quantify the absolute abundance of each unique TCRbeta CDR3 rearrangement, sequence reads were collapsed and filtered. For each sample, productive Simpson clonality was calculated as the square root of Simpson's diversity index over productive rearrangements. Imported from immuneACCESS, the table was reduced by TCRdb to in-frame sequences with V and J called. These copies leave out some clones; in studies compared against another copy, an unresolved V gene accounts for under half, and the cause of the remainder is not known. For V, J and clone size, that table is used; D and trimming come from the DNA. The sample table lists about 160,000 clones, under 85% of them with a count of one. 2.8% of the sample belongs to the ten largest clones.

About this clone itself: Its antigen remains unidentified. Per-base qualities were not stored, and no clone one base away is much larger.

Each collaborating institution followed its own protocols to collect whole blood in K2EDTA tubes. Collaborator samples were shipped for TCRbeta analysis as frozen whole blood, isolated PBMCs, or DNA extracted from either sample type. The sequence is built from TRBV6-2 or TRBV6-3 and TRBJ1-1; TRBD1 aligns with 10 central bases. Sequenced: peripheral blood. The clonotype comes from a man aged 70-80 years with acute or convalescent COVID-19. The CDR3 in this case is CASSRVGTGVEAFF. The nucleotides read TGTGCCAGCAGTAGAGTCGGGACAGGGGTTGAAGCTTTCTTT.